One sample yielded the 18 T cell receptor beta chains listed below, sequenced in a study of T cells in women clearing cervical HPV infection. Method: immunoSEQ multiplex PCR; TCRdb's copy keeps in-frame clones and lacks some. The sample includes roughly 22,000 clones. Sequencing used blood buffy coat. These receptors originate from a woman between 18 and 75 years old with a cervical HPV16 infection that either progressed to CIN3+ or cleared (not recorded which).

As concerns this clone: The read gets to within 3 residues of the CDR3 end, and the germline J gene fills in the rest. The chain uses TRBV4-2 and TRBJ1-4, with D possibly TRBD1 on 5 matching bases. CDR1 is LGHNA, CDR2 YNFKEQ, per germline. The CDR3 is 18 residues long. V was shortened by 4 bases and J by 0 bases, with 18 bases between the two germline ends. CDR3 in amino acids: CASSLGQSIAATNEKLFF. CDR3 bases read: TGTGCCAGCAGCCTTGGACAAAGTATCGCTGCAACTAATGAAAAA.

Note on this clone: The read finishes 3 residues shy of the CDR3 end, and the germline J gene is used to complete it. The chain is built from TRBV6-2 or TRBV6-3 and TRBJ1-2, with TRBD1 matching over 8 bases. CDR3 size: 15 residues. CDR1 is MNHEY and CDR2 is SVGEGT in the germline V gene. J was trimmed by 5 bases and V by 0 bases; bases with no gene match: 5. The CDR3 spells CASSYSQGAPYGYTF. Incomplete CDR3 DNA: TGTGCCAGCAGTTACTCGCAGGGGGCCCCGTATGGC.

Comment on this clone: The CDR3 goes on 3 residues after the read ends, and that part is filled in from the germline J gene. The V and J genes are TRBV29-1 and TRBJ2-3, with D perhaps matching TRBD1 (6 bases). The CDR3 is 12 residues long. Germline CDR1 SQVTM, CDR2 ANQGSEA. Here the CDR3 reads CSVKTGKETQYF. The CDR3 bases that were read are TGCAGCGTCAAAACAGGGAAGGAGACG.

In regard to this clone: The read ends 3 residues early relative to the CDR3; the germline J gene fills the gap. The chain has TRBV19 and TRBJ1-2; perhaps TRBD1 as D (6 bases). The length of the CDR3 is 14 residues. The germline CDR1 and CDR2 sequences are LNHDA and SQIVND (reference sequence). The chain's CDR3 is CASLAINRDEGYTF. The sequenced part of the CDR3 DNA is TGTGCCAGTTTGGCAATAAACAGGGATGAAGGC.

Remarks on this clone: The read finishes 3 residues shy of the CDR3 end, and the germline J gene is used to complete it. The rearrangement uses TRBV7-2 and TRBJ2-7; 8 bases align to TRBD1. The germline V gene has CDR1 SGHTA and CDR2 FQGNSA. V was clipped by 0 bases and J by 5 bases; unmatched bases: 9. CDR3 length: 16 residues. The CDR3 DNA, read in part, is TGTGCCAGCAGCTTAGCGTGGGGGGACAGGTCCAACGAG. Translation gives CASSLAWGDRSNE. In full, the CDR3 reads CASSLAWGDRSNEQYF.

A remark on this clone: The read halts 3 residues ahead of the CDR3 end, with the missing end drawn from the germline J gene. The chain uses TRBV7-2 and TRBJ1-1, with D unclear. Germline V gene data show CDR1 as SGHTA and CDR2 as FQGNSA. The CDR3 extends over 13 amino acids. Between the trimmed V and J ends, which lost 1 base and 3 bases, there was a span of 6 bases. This CDR3 is CASSLVRYTEAFF. CDR3 bases read: TGTGCCAGCAGCTTAGTGAGGTACACTGAA.

The sequenced part of the CDR3 DNA is TGCGCCAGCAGCTCGACCTTAGCGGGAGGGTCCTACGAG. Amino acids: CASSSTLAGGSYE. The entire CDR3 reads CASSSTLAGGSYEQYF. The V and J genes are TRBV5-1 and TRBJ2-7; 11 bases map to TRBD2. The read finishes 3 residues shy of the CDR3 end, and the germline J gene is used to complete it. The germline V gene has CDR1 SGHRS and CDR2 YFSETQ. The CDR3 consists of 16 residues. Germline trimming cut 3 bases from V and 1 base from J; bases unmatched to any gene: 6.

CDR3 protein: CASSFGGQQETQYF. Incomplete CDR3 DNA: TGTGCCAGCAGTTTTGGGGGACAGCAAGAGACC. The rearrangement links TRBV28 to TRBJ2-5; TRBD1 matches at 7 bases. The DNA ends 3 residues before the CDR3 does, and the rest of the CDR3 is filled in from the germline J gene. V was clipped by 3 bases and J by 2 bases; unmatched bases: 3. The CDR3 consists of 14 residues. Germline loops: CDR1 MDHEN, CDR2 SYDVKM.

As to this clone: The CDR3 end falls 3 residues outside the read, so it is completed with the germline J gene. V and J are TRBV30 and TRBJ1-5; 7 positions agree with TRBD1. Germline V gene sequence: CDR1 GTSNPN, CDR2 SVGIG (reference sequence). This CDR3 contains 13 residues. V lost 5 bases, J lost 7 bases, and 8 bases stayed unmatched. The sequenced part of the CDR3 DNA is TGTGCCTGGGCGGGACAGAGCCAACAGCCC. Protein sequence: CAWAGQSQQP. The CDR3, in full, reads CAWAGQSQQPQHF. Combining the CDR3 with reference TRBV30 and TRBJ1-5 gives the whole variable domain SQTIHQWPATLVQPVGSPLSLECTVEGTSNPNLYWYRQAAGRGLQLLFYSVGIGQISSEVPQNLSASRPQDRQFILSSKKLLLSDSGFYLCAWAGQSQQPQHFGDGTRLSIL.

Comment on this clone: The read stops 3 residues short of the end of the CDR3; the missing end is completed from the germline J gene. The chain uses TRBV6-2 or TRBV6-3 and TRBJ2-2, with a weak D call TRBD1 (5 bases). CDR1 and CDR2 (germline): MNHEY, SVGEGT. The CDR3 spans 16 residues. Here the CDR3 reads CASSYTGISGANVLFF. The part of the CDR3 DNA that was read is TGTGCCAGCAGTTACACAGGCATCTCTGGGGCCAACGTG.

As regards this clone: Read coverage stops 3 residues before the CDR3 terminus; the germline J gene supplies the remainder. This chain joins TRBV5-1 and TRBJ1-2, with unresolved D. The germline V gene encodes CDR1 SGHRS and CDR2 YFSETQ. The CDR3 length is 12 residues. The covered CDR3 bases are TGCGCCAGCAGCTTTTCAGGCTCGGGC. The encoded protein is CASSFSGSG. The CDR3 in its entirety is CASSFSGSGYTF.

Worth noting for this clone: Sequencing ends 3 residues short of the CDR3 end; the germline J gene provides the rest. V usage is TRBV12-3 or TRBV12-4 and J usage is TRBJ2-5; D possibly corresponds to TRBD2 (6 bases). V was cut by 4 bases and J by 7 bases, with 10 bases left in between. The CDR3 has 12 residues. CDR3 bases read: TGTGCCAGCAGTTCTCCCGGGGGGACC. Protein: CASSSPGGT. The full CDR3 reads CASSSPGGTQYF.

To note about this clone: The CDR3 extends 3 residues past the end of the read, so its final part is completed from the germline J gene. The rearrangement links TRBV18 to TRBJ2-3, with a tentative D call TRBD1 (5 bases). Germline CDR1 and CDR2: KGHSH and LQKENI. CDR3 length: 14 amino acids. The CDR3 loop reads CASSPQGIGETQYF. Incomplete CDR3 DNA: TGTGCCAGCTCACCGCAGGGAATTGGAGAGACG.

With regard to this clone: The junction differs from germline at one of its ends, possibly a read error. The read ends 3 residues early relative to the CDR3; the germline J gene fills the gap. The rearrangement joins TRBV28 to TRBJ2-3; D not resolved. The CDR3 loop spans 14 amino acids. Germline assignment: CDR1 MDHEN and CDR2 SYDVKM. Partial CDR3 DNA: TGTGCCAGCAGTTTAAGGTACAGACCAGAGACG. This codes for CASSLRYRPET. The CDR3 as a whole reads CASSLRYRPETQYF.

A note on this clone: The CDR3 goes on 3 residues after the read ends, and that part is filled in from the germline J gene. This chain connects TRBV20-1 to TRBJ2-5; 10 bases fit TRBD2. The CDR3 sequence is 15 residues long. Germline CDR1 is DFQATT and CDR2 is SNEGSKA (reference sequence). V was clipped by 3 bases and J by 2 bases; unmatched bases: 6. The CDR3 is CSARVASGGQETQYF. Incomplete CDR3 DNA: TGCAGTGCTAGGGTGGCTAGCGGGGGACAAGAGACC.

About this clone itself: The CDR3 goes on 3 residues after the read ends, and that part is filled in from the germline J gene. The J gene is TRBJ2-1, the V gene TRBV20-1; 14 nucleotides align to TRBD2. Trimming at V came to 3 bases and at J to 7 bases, leaving 2 bases not matched to a gene. The CDR3 is 14 residues long. Germline CDR1 reads DFQATT; CDR2 reads SNEGSKA (reference sequence). This CDR3 reads CSARGLAGENEQFF. The covered CDR3 bases are TGCAGTGCTAGGGGACTAGCGGGAGAGAATGAG.

To note about this clone: The read terminates 3 residues ahead of where the CDR3 ends, so the germline J gene completes it. The genes are TRBV6-2 or TRBV6-3 and TRBJ2-1, with 7 bases aligning to TRBD1. Germline-derived CDR1 and CDR2 are MNHEY and SVGEGT. J was trimmed by 4 bases and V by 4 bases; bases with no gene match: 1. The length of the CDR3 is 13 residues. The CDR3 sequence is CASSSGQYNEQFF. The CDR3 bases that were read are TGTGCCAGCAGTTCGGGACAGTACAATGAG.

Concerning this clone: The sequence runs out 3 residues before the end of the CDR3; the remainder is reconstructed from the germline J gene. The chain has TRBV5-1 and TRBJ2-3, with TRBD2 matching 9 bases. The CDR3 consists of 17 residues. CDR1 SGHRS and CDR2 YFSETQ come from the germline V gene. The sequenced CDR3 bases are TGCGCCAGCAGCTTGTCGTCCAGTAGCGGGGGTAGGGAGACG. Translation gives CASSLSSSSGGRET. The whole CDR3 reads CASSLSSSSGGRETQYF.